This entry is about one T cell receptor beta chain. The antigen remains undetermined. TCRdb keeps only in-frame clones here, not all; method: immunoSEQ multiplex PCR. The sample yields approximately 140,000 clones, 86% seen once. The data were taken from a study of Ad26.COV2.S vaccination and SARS-CoV-2 variants. Findings and caveats of the study: Comparability of non-spike TCR breadth was observed across vaccine and placebo recipients. Possible underestimation of total T cell responses by the TCR breadth and depth analyses was noted. Relative to placebo recipients, vaccine recipients exhibited elevated spike-specific TCR breadth. Following vaccination, spike-specific CD8+ and CD4+ T cell responses reportedly exhibited substantial breadth.

This clonotype originated in a human donor who had recovered from COVID-19. This sample comprised peripheral blood, obtained after recovery from COVID-19.

The CDR3 nucleotides are TGCGCCAGCAGCCAAGGTCTCAGTGAAATTAACACTGAAGCTTTCTTT. Translating it yields CASSQGLSEINTEAFF. The rearrangement uses TRBV4-3 and TRBJ1-1; D uncertain. Germline values: CDR1 LGHNA, CDR2 YSLEER. V was cut by 1 base and J by 2 bases, with 14 bases left in between. The CDR3 loop spans 16 amino acids.